This T cell receptor beta chain originates from a study of T cells in Graves' hyperthyroidism and ophthalmopathy. Looking at the study overall: At initial diagnosis, before any treatment had begun, peripheral blood was obtained.

As concerns this clonotype: Its antigen is unknown.

The source material, RNA transcripts, was used to amplify TCR beta CDR3 regions. First-round RT-PCR of the TCR CDR3 relied on the HTBI primer set. TCRdb itself ran the multiplex PCR reads through MiXCR, one entry per CDR3 protein. The sample includes 750,000 to 950,000 distinct CDR3 sequences, roughly 40% of them seen just once. V shed 3 bases and J shed 6 bases, with 14 bases lying between them. CDR3 length equals 14 residues. Looked up from germline, CDR1 is WNHNN and CDR2 is SYGVQD (reference sequence). Study-wide findings and caveats: The model foresaw ophthalmopathy a median about 6.5 months prior to onset. Most thyroid clonotypes expanded above 0.001 appeared in blood too. A model built on 13 V-J features separated ophthalmopathy from stable hyperthyroidism.

This clonotype was obtained from a man younger than 30 with Graves' hyperthyroidism. The material sequenced was blood. This chain joins TRBV10-1 and TRBJ1-2, with a weak D call TRBD1 (5 bases). The CDR3 spells CASSDGGSGDGYTF. In nucleotides, the CDR3 is TGCGCCAGCAGTGACGGGGGATCGGGCGATGGCTACACCTTC.